A selection of T cell receptor beta chains follows, all from one sample in a study of cytomegalovirus exposure and HLA in healthy donors. Here immunoSEQ multiplex PCR was the method, and the copy in TCRdb shows in-frame clones only, minus some. The data contain approximately 44,000 clones, about 85% of them singletons. Material: PBMCs. Receptors were obtained from a woman between 40 and 50 years old in good health and CMV-seropositive. Both conserved end residues are trimmed from each CDR3.

v_call: TRBV27; cdr3_aa: ASSLSRRGGMFTDTQY
v_call: TRBV5-6; cdr3_aa: ASSLPENPPGQF
v_call: TRBV19; cdr3_aa: ASSGSGREQF
v_call: TRBV19; cdr3_aa: ASSMLNRDYGYT
v_call: TRBV5-4; cdr3_aa: ASSFSGGGFSGELF
v_call: TRBV11-3; cdr3_aa: ASSSGRGGGELF
v_call: TRBV9; cdr3_aa: ASSVDGTSGINEQF
v_call: TRBV2; cdr3_aa: ATQGAGVTNQPQH
v_call: TRBV7-3; cdr3_aa: ASSPGGSRETQY
v_call: TRBV6-5; cdr3_aa: ASIRIPGYTDTQY
v_call: TRBV18; cdr3_aa: ASSPLGQAYEQY
v_call: TRBV2; cdr3_aa: ASSAPLGGGNQPQH
v_call: TRBV7-9; cdr3_aa: SSSLVLAGGTNQPQH
v_call: TRBV6-5; cdr3_aa: ASSYYEGGSSPLH
v_call: TRBV10-3; cdr3_aa: AISDGSTGNTIY
v_call: TRBV30; cdr3_aa: AWRGTALNYGYT
v_call: TRBV15; cdr3_aa: ATAPGGDRIYEQY
v_call: TRBV10-1; cdr3_aa: ASSETVSLTAF
v_call: TRBV19; cdr3_aa: ASSMQMGVGTDTQY
v_call: TRBV7-9; cdr3_aa: ASSGGQLNSPLH
v_call: TRBV28; cdr3_aa: ASSLGVADYEQY
v_call: TRBV11-1; cdr3_aa: ASSTPGQGMNTEAF
v_call: TRBV5-1; cdr3_aa: ASSLGREGTEAF
v_call: TRBV2; cdr3_aa: ASSDRGDSLGQPQH
v_call: TRBV6-5; cdr3_aa: ASSKLLTADTQY
v_call: TRBV5-4; cdr3_aa: ASSPQGPGTEAF
v_call: TRBV19; cdr3_aa: ATRSLAGGQNTQY
v_call: TRBV14; cdr3_aa: ASRASGNTGELF
v_call: TRBV6-5; cdr3_aa: ASNPDRVNTEAF
v_call: TRBV19; cdr3_aa: ASKWAANTGELF
v_call: TRBV6-5; cdr3_aa: ASRLGAYGYT
v_call: TRBV10-3; cdr3_aa: AISDTGKAGNTIY
v_call: TRBV7-9; cdr3_aa: ASSLTPPGTLGSYEQY
v_call: TRBV27; cdr3_aa: ASSFSDSPTDTQY
v_call: TRBV7-9; cdr3_aa: ASSPPGQNEKLF
v_call: TRBV5-4; cdr3_aa: ASSFQGGDGY
v_call: TRBV18; cdr3_aa: ASSTYTNTGELF
v_call: TRBV19; cdr3_aa: ASSMHRVQETQY
v_call: TRBV28; cdr3_aa: ASSLLGIRYGYT
v_call: TRBV5-8; cdr3_aa: ASSPGAPLQNTEAF
v_call: TRBV7-6; cdr3_aa: ASSSRYRGNNDEQY
v_call: TRBV6-1; cdr3_aa: ASSELLEGSEAF
v_call: TRBV28; cdr3_aa: ASSSPTGARDEQY
v_call: TRBV20-1; cdr3_aa: SAHDSFGYT